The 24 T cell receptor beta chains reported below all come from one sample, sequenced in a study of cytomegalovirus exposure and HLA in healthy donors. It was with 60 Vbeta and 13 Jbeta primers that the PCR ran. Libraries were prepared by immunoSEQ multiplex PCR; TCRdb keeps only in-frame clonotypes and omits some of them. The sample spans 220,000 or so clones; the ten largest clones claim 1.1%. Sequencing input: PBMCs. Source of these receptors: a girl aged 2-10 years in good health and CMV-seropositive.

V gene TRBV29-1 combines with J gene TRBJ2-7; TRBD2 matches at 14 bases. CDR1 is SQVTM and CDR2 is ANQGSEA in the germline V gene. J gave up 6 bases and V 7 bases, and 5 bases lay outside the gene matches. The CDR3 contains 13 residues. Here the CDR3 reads CSARGLAGGEQYF. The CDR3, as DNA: TGCAGCGCCCGCGGACTAGCGGGAGGCGAGCAGTACTTC.

The CDR3 nucleotides are TGTGCCAGCAGTGAAACAGGGTTGCGGGAACTGTTTTTT. This translates into CASSETGLRELFF. The chain is built from TRBV6-1 and TRBJ1-4; maybe TRBD1 (6 bases). V was cut by 2 bases and J by 12 bases, with 13 bases left in between. This CDR3 is 13 amino acids long. Germline CDR1 reads MNHNS; CDR2 reads SASEGT.

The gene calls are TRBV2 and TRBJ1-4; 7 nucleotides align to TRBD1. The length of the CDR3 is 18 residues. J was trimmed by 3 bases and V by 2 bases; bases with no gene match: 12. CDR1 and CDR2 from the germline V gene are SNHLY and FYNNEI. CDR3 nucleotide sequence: TGTGCCAGCAGTGAAAGAGGGGGCAAGGTCCGGGCTAATGAAAAACTGTTTTTT. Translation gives CASSERGGKVRANEKLFF.

This CDR3 is CASSLDGTGYNEQFF. The CDR3 bases are TGCGCCAGCAGCTTGGACGGGACAGGGTACAATGAGCAGTTCTTC. The V gene is TRBV5-1, the J gene TRBJ2-1, with 9 bases matching TRBD1. CDR3 size: 15 residues. The V gene end was trimmed by 0 bases and the J gene end by 4 bases; junction bases not matched to a gene: 2. The V gene's germline CDR1 is SGHRS and CDR2 YFSETQ. Filled out from reference TRBV5-1 and TRBJ2-1, the complete variable domain reads KAGVTQTPRYLIKTRGQQVTLSCSPISGHRSVSWYQQTPGQGLQFLFEYFSETQRNKGNFPGRFSGRQFSNSRSEMNVSTLELGDSALYLCASSLDGTGYNEQFFGPGTRLTVL.

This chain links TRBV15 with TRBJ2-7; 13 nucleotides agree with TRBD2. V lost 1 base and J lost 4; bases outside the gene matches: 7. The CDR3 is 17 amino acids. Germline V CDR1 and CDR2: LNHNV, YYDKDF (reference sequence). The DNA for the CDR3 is TGTGCCACCAGCAGAGTCCCCAGGACTAGCGGGAGTTACGAGCAGTACTTC. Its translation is CATSRVPRTSGSYEQYF.

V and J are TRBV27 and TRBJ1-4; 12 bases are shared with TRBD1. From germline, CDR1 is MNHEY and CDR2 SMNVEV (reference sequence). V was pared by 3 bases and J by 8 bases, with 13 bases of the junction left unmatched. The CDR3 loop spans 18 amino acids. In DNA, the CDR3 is TGTGCCAGCAGTTTGAGGGGGACAGGGGGCTTCCTAGGGGAAAAACTGTTTTTT. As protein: CASSLRGTGGFLGEKLFF.

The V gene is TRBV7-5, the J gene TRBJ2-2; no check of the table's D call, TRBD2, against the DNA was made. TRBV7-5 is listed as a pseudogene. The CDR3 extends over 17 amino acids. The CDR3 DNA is TGTGTCAGACGCTCCGGGACTAGCGAAACGAACACCGGGGAGCTGTTTTTT. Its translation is CVRRSGTSETNTGELFF.

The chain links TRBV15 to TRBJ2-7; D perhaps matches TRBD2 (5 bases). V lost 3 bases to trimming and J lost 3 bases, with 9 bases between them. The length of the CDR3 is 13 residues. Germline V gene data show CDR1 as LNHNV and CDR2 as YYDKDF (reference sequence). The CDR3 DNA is TGTGCCACCAGCAGCCCCCGGGGCTACGAGCAGTACTTC. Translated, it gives CATSSPRGYEQYF.

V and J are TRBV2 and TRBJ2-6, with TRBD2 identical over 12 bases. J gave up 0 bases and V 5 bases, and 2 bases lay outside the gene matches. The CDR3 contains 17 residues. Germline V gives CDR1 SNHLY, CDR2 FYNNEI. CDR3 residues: CASSLGLAGSGANVLTF. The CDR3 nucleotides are TGTGCCAGCAGTCTGGGACTAGCGGGCTCTGGGGCCAACGTCCTGACTTTC.

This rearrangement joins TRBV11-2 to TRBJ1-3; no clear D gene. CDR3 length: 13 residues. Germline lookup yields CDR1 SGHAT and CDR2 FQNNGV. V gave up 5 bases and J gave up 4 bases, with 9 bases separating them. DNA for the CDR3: TGTGCCAGCAGCCAACTAACCGGAAACACCATATATTTT. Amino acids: CASSQLTGNTIYF. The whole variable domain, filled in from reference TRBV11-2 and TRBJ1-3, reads EAGVAQSPRYKIIEKRQSVAFWCNPISGHATLYWYQQILGQGPKLLIQFQNNGVVDDSQLPKDRFSAERLKGVDSTLKIQPAKLEDSAVYLCASSQLTGNTIYFGEGSWLTVV.

The CDR3: CASSLGSAPDTQYF. The DNA for the CDR3 is TGTGCCAGCAGCTTAGGGTCAGCGCCAGATACGCAGTATTTT. V and J are TRBV11-2 and TRBJ2-3, with unresolved D. The CDR3 spans 14 residues. Trimming took 1 base from V and 4 from J, leaving 9 bases between them. Germline lookup yields CDR1 SGHAT and CDR2 FQNNGV.

The DNA for the CDR3 is TGTGCCAGCACCCCGCCACCCAGCGGGACCGGGGAGCTGTTTTTT. It is translated as CASTPPPSGTGELFF. The rearrangement links TRBV11-2 to TRBJ2-2, with a tentative D call TRBD2 (6 bases). CDR3 length equals 15 residues. V was trimmed by 7 bases and J by 5 bases, leaving 17 bases between them. Germline V gives CDR1 SGHAT, CDR2 FQNNGV.

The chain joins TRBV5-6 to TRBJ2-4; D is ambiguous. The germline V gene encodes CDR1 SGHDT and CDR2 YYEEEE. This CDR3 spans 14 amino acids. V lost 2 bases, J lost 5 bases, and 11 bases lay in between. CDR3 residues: CASSFSVEENIQYF. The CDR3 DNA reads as TGTGCCAGCAGCTTTTCGGTCGAGGAAAACATTCAGTACTTC.

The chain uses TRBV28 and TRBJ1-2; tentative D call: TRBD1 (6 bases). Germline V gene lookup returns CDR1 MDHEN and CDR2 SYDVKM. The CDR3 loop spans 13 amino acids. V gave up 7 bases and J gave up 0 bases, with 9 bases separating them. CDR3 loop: CASTRTANYGYTF. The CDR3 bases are TGTGCCAGCACTCGGACAGCTAACTATGGCTACACCTTC.

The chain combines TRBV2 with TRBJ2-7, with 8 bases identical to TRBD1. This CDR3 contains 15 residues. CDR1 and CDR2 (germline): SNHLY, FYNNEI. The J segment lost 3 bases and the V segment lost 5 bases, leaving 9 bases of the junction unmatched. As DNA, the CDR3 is TGTGCCAGCAGTTCCCAGGGGGCGCAGAACTACGAGCAGTACTTC. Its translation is CASSSQGAQNYEQYF.

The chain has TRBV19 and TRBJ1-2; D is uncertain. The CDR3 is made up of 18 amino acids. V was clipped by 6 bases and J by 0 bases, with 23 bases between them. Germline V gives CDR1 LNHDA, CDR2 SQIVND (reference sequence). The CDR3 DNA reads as TGTGCCAGTAGCCCCGGCCCCACCGCCAGCGTGACTAACTATGGCTACACCTTC. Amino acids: CASSPGPTASVTNYGYTF.

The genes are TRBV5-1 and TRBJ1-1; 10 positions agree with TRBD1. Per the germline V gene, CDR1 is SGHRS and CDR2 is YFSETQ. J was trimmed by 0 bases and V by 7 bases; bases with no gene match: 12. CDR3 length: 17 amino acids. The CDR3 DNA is TGCGCCAGCGGCGTGACAGGGGGCGCGAAGGTGAACACTGAAGCTTTCTTT. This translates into CASGVTGGAKVNTEAFF.

The CDR3 loop reads CASSNMGLAGDLLNEQFF. Written as DNA, the CDR3 is TGTGCCAGCAGCAATATGGGACTAGCGGGAGATCTCCTCAATGAGCAGTTCTTC. The V call is TRBV11-3, the J call TRBJ2-1, with TRBD2 matching over 14 bases. Germline values: CDR1 SGHNT, CDR2 YENEEA. V dropped 5 bases and J dropped 6; count of bases not matched to a gene: 12. The CDR3 has 18 amino acids.

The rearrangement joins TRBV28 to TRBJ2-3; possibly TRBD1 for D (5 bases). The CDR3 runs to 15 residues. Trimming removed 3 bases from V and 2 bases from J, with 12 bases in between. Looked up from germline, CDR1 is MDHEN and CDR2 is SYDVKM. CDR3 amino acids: CASSFEDTNTDTQYF. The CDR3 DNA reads TGTGCCAGCAGTTTCGAGGACACTAACACAGATACGCAGTATTTT.

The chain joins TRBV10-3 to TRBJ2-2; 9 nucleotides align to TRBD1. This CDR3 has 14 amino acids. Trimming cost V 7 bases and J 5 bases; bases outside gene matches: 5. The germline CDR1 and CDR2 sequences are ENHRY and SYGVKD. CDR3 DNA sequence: TGTGCCATCACGGGACAGGGCAGGACCGGGGAGCTGTTTTTT. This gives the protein CAITGQGRTGELFF.

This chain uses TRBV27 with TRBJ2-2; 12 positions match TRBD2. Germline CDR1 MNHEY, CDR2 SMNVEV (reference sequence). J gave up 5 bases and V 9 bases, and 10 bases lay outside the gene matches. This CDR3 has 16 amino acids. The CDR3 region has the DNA TGTGCCAGTCGACTAGCGGGAGAAAGGTGGACCGGGGAGCTGTTTTTT. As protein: CASRLAGERWTGELFF.

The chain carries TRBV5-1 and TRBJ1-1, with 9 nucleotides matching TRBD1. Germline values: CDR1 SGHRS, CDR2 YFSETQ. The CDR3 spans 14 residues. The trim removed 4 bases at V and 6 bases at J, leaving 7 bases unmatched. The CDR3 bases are TGCGCCAGCAGCCCCCGGACAGGGGCCCCTGAAGCTTTCTTT. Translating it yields CASSPRTGAPEAFF.

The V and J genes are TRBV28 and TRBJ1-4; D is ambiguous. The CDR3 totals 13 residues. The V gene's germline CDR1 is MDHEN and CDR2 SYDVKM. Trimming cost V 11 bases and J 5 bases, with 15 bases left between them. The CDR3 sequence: CAVSYPLNEKLFF. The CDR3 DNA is TGTGCCGTGTCCTACCCCCTAAATGAAAAACTGTTTTTT.

This CDR3 reads CSVGLAGGLDTQYF. The DNA of the CDR3 is TGCAGCGTTGGGCTAGCGGGAGGTTTAGATACGCAGTATTTT. V and J are TRBV29-1 and TRBJ2-3; 11 bases fit TRBD2. CDR3 length: 14 residues. V shed 4 bases, J shed 5 bases, and the junction held 5 bases outside the gene matches. The germline gives CDR1 SQVTM, CDR2 ANQGSEA.